The clone carrying this T cell receptor beta chain was detected many times. Its antigen remains unknown. MiXCR, applied by TCRdb to the multiplex PCR reads, yields one record per CDR3 protein. Of roughly 220,000 distinct CDR3 sequences detected, less than 45% appear once; the ten largest clones hold approximately 3.6%. This entry is derived from a study of breast tumors, draining lymph nodes, adjacent tissues. Breast cancer patients provided tissue from their axillary draining lymph nodes. Findings and caveats of the study: Compared with lymph nodes, tumors were less diverse; compared with nontumor tissue, more. Tumor and nontumor repertoires were significantly more similar in luminal-like than in basal-like breast cancer.

The CDR3 totals 12 residues. Germline CDR1 reads DFQATT; CDR2 reads SNEGSKA (reference sequence). Trimming shortened V by 4 bases and J by 8 bases, and 11 bases separated the two germline ends. Sequencing input: axillary lymph node tissue. This chain joins TRBV20-1 and TRBJ1-4; no firm D call. The clonotype was recovered from a female donor with breast cancer. Some clones in this sample may be carry-over from other donors' samples. The CDR3 region is CSAKHEGEKLFF. The CDR3 DNA reads TGCAGTGCTAAACACGAAGGGGAAAAACTGTTTTTT.